Described below is a single T cell receptor (beta chain) sequence and its context. The target antigen is unknown. This entry comes from a study of T cell responses to AZD1222 COVID-19 vaccine. Sequencing used immunoSEQ multiplex PCR; TCRdb keeps in-frame clones, though not all of them. The table shows about 110,000 clones, with 75% to 90% occurring only once. CDR1 and CDR2 from the germline V gene are SGHRS and YFSETQ. The length of the CDR3 is 13 residues. V lost 5 bases to trimming and J lost 5 bases; unmatched junction nucleotides: 6. Study-level findings and limits: Reports say nearly half of spike-specific TCRs go after unmutated variant regions. Only a handful of AZD1222 recipients, roughly six in all, had baseline seropositivity.

The sequence derives from an adult in good health. This sample comprised peripheral blood, obtained on day 0 of AZD1222 vaccination. J is TRBJ1-2 and V is TRBV5-1, with TRBD1 matching over 7 bases. CDR3 sequence reads: CASSSQGYYGYTF. DNA of the CDR3: TGCGCCAGCAGTTCACAGGGGTATTATGGCTACACCTTC.